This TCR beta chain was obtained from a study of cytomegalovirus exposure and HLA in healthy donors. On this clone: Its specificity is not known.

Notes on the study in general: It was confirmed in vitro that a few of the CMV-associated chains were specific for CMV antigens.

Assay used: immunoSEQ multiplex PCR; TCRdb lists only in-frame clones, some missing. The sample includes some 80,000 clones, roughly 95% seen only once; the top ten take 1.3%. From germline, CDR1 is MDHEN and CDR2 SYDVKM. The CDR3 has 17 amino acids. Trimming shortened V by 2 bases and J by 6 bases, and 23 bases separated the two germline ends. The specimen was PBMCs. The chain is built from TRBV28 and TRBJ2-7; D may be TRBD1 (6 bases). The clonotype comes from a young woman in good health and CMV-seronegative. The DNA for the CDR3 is TGTGCCAGCAGTTTAGGCCGCTGGGGGACATCAACGGGCGAGCAGTACTTC. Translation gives CASSLGRWGTSTGEQYF.